This TCR beta chain appears in the sequencing data of a study of CD8+ T cells in alopecia areata. Extracted from the samples, RNA was reverse transcribed into cDNA to serve as the sequencing template. Sequencing used immunoSEQ multiplex PCR; TCRdb keeps in-frame clones, though not all of them. The top ten hold about 1.3% of the sample, which has around 190,000 clones, roughly 70% seen once. Treatment given: oral pan-JAK inhibitor, 5-10 mg twice daily. Germline V gene lookup returns CDR1 LGHNA and CDR2 YSLEER. V was shortened by 3 bases and J by 4 bases, with 13 bases between the two germline ends. This CDR3 spans 15 amino acids.

The rearrangement joins TRBV4-3 to TRBJ1-5, with D unclear. This TCR derives from a human donor with alopecia areata. Sequencing used CD4+ T cells sorted from blood, obtained around week 49, from a patient treated with tofacitinib. CDR3 coding DNA: TGCGCCAGCAGCCAGGATAGGGTTAGAAATCAGCCCCAGCATTTT. This codes for CASSQDRVRNQPQHF.